These 28 T cell receptor beta chains originate from one sample sequenced in a study of blood T cell repertoires in COVID-19. TCRdb keeps only in-frame clones here, not all; method: immunoSEQ multiplex PCR. Seen here are about 350,000 clones, around 86% observed once, and the top ten hold about 6%. Sequenced material: peripheral blood. These TCRs come from a woman aged 50 to 60 with COVID-19, enrolled during active disease.

The V and J genes are TRBV18 and TRBJ2-3, with D possibly being TRBD1 (6 bases). Trimming took 3 bases from V and 2 from J, leaving 12 bases between them. The CDR3 consists of 15 residues. CDR1 and CDR2 from the germline V gene are KGHSH and LQKENI. For the CDR3, the DNA is TGTGCCAGCTCACCGTCAGGGGACAACACAGATACGCAGTATTTT. Its protein is CASSPSGDNTDTQYF.

The chain links TRBV5-4 to TRBJ2-1; 15 bases match TRBD2. Germline assignment: CDR1 SGHNT and CDR2 YYREEE (reference sequence). V trimming: 4 bases; J trimming: 5 bases; junction bases outside the gene matches: 7. The CDR3 is 17 residues long. CDR3 DNA sequence: TGTGCCAGCAGCACGGGACTAGCGGGAGGAAAGAACAATGAGCAGTTCTTC. Translated, it gives CASSTGLAGGKNNEQFF. Supplemented by reference TRBV5-4 and TRBJ2-1, the full variable domain reads ETGVTQSPTHLIKTRGQQVTLRCSSQSGHNTVSWYQQALGQGPQFIFQYYREEENGRGNFPPRFSGLQFPNYSSELNVNALELDDSALYLCASSTGLAGGKNNEQFFGPGTRLTVL.

The V call is TRBV4-1, the J call TRBJ1-2, with D unresolved. The CDR3 is 15 amino acids. CDR1 MGHRA and CDR2 YSYEKL come from the germline V gene. V shed 0 bases and J shed 7 bases, with 15 bases lying between them. CDR3 protein: CASSQDRTGFGGYTF. For the CDR3, the DNA is TGCGCCAGCAGCCAAGATCGTACCGGGTTTGGTGGCTACACCTTC.

V usage is TRBV7-2 and J usage is TRBJ2-5; TRBD2 matches at 9 bases. With 2 bases clipped from V and 7 bases from J, the junction kept 11 bases outside the gene matches. The CDR3 covers 16 residues. From germline, CDR1 is SGHTA and CDR2 FQGNSA. The CDR3 nucleotides are TGTGCCAGCAGCTTATCGCTAGCGGGAAAGCTTGTGACCCAGTACTTC. Translating it yields CASSLSLAGKLVTQYF.

The chain has TRBV7-9 and TRBJ1-2, with 8 nucleotides matching TRBD1. Per germline, CDR1 SEHNR and CDR2 FQNEAQ (reference sequence). The V gene end was trimmed by 8 bases and the J gene end by 4 bases; junction bases not matched to a gene: 24. The CDR3 contains 19 residues. DNA of the CDR3: TGTGCCAGCCAGTGGGGGCCTCGGACAGGGAAAATTATTTCCTATGGCTACACCTTC. This codes for CASQWGPRTGKIISYGYTF.

V usage is TRBV6-5 and J usage is TRBJ1-4; TRBD1 agrees at 10 bases. The V gene end was trimmed by 7 bases and the J gene end by 5 bases; junction bases not matched to a gene: 7. This CDR3 contains 15 residues. CDR1 and CDR2 (germline): MNHEY, SVGAGI. The CDR3 DNA is TGTGCCAGCACCCCGATGGGACAGGGGAATGAAAAACTGTTTTTT. Translating gives CASTPMGQGNEKLFF.

The rearrangement links TRBV10-3 to TRBJ1-5, with unresolved D. Germline assignment: CDR1 ENHRY and CDR2 SYGVKD. This CDR3 comprises 15 residues. V was clipped by 0 bases and J by 3 bases, with 9 bases between them. Here the CDR3 DNA reads TGTGCCATCAGTGAGTCGATCCGGGACAATCAGCCCCAGCATTTT. Translating it yields CAISESIRDNQPQHF.

The J gene is TRBJ1-2, the V gene TRBV7-9; tentative D call: TRBD1 (6 bases). V shed 5 bases and J shed 8 bases, with 18 bases lying between them. This CDR3 comprises 14 residues. Germline V lookup: CDR1 SEHNR, CDR2 FQNEAQ (reference sequence). The CDR3 sequence: CASSLQGGWVGYTF. In DNA, the CDR3 is TGTGCCAGCAGCCTACAGGGAGGGTGGGTCGGCTACACCTTC. The full variable domain, completed using reference TRBV7-9 and TRBJ1-2, is DTGVSQNPRHKITKRGQNVTFRCDPISEHNRLYWYRQTLGQGPEFLTYFQNEAQLEKSRLLSDRFSAERPKGSFSTLEIQRTEQGDSAMYLCASSLQGGWVGYTFGSGTRLTVV.

This clone has more than one count but fewer than ten. This sequence joins TRBV14 and TRBJ2-2, with D unresolved. The ends were cut back, 4 bases at V and 6 bases at J, with 12 bases in the middle. Germline V gives CDR1 SGHDN, CDR2 FVKESK. CDR3 size: 14 residues. The CDR3 reads CASSLSIASGELFF. CDR3 coding DNA: TGTGCCAGCAGCCTATCGATAGCCTCCGGGGAGCTGTTTTTT.

The count of this clone is one. This chain joins TRBV11-2 and TRBJ2-7, with a tentative D call TRBD1 (6 bases). The CDR3 length is 14 residues. Germline V gene sequence: CDR1 SGHAT, CDR2 FQNNGV. V lost 4 bases and J lost 0, with 10 bases in between. CDR3 sequence reads: CASSYRARSYEQYF. The CDR3 coding sequence is TGTGCCAGCAGCTACAGGGCTCGCTCCTACGAGCAGTACTTC.

The chain carries TRBV5-1 and TRBJ2-5; 11 positions match TRBD2. The CDR3 extends over 16 amino acids. With 3 bases clipped from V and 3 bases from J, the junction kept 7 bases outside the gene matches. Germline CDR1 and CDR2: SGHRS and YFSETQ. The CDR3 DNA reads TGCGCCAGCAGCTACCCGGGACTAGCGGCCAAAGAGACCCAGTACTTC. Translation: CASSYPGLAAKETQYF.

DNA for the CDR3: TGCGCCAGCAGCCAAGAGAAGACAGGTCACCGCTACAATGAGCAGTTCTTC. Protein sequence: CASSQEKTGHRYNEQFF. The chain links TRBV4-1 to TRBJ2-1; D might be TRBD1 (6 bases). CDR3 length: 17 residues. Trimming left V 0 bases short and J 3 bases short, with 15 bases between. CDR1 MGHRA and CDR2 YSYEKL come from the germline V gene.

This clone showed up just once. The genes are TRBV6-1 and TRBJ1-4, with 7 bases matching TRBD1. This CDR3 is built from 15 residues. J gave up 7 bases and V 3 bases, and 8 bases lay outside the gene matches. Germline loops: CDR1 MNHNS, CDR2 SASEGT. The CDR3: CASSERQGRGEKLFF. CDR3 sequence (DNA): TGTGCCAGCAGTGAGCGACAGGGACGGGGTGAAAAACTGTTTTTT.

The chain carries TRBV19 and TRBJ1-1, with 8 bases aligning to TRBD1. V lost 10 bases to trimming and J lost 5 bases; unmatched junction nucleotides: 9. Germline loops: CDR1 LNHDA, CDR2 SQIVND (reference sequence). The CDR3 runs to 13 residues. The chain's CDR3 is CATSLGQETEAFF. CDR3 DNA sequence: TGTGCCACCTCACTGGGACAGGAGACTGAAGCTTTCTTT.

The chain combines TRBV14 with TRBJ2-1; D gene uncertain. V dropped 7 bases and J dropped 5 bases, with 12 bases sitting between them. The CDR3 is 13 amino acids. Germline CDR1 reads SGHDN; CDR2 reads FVKESK. The CDR3 region has the DNA TGTGCCAGCAATCTAGGTCCAGACAATGAGCAGTTCTTC. This gives the protein CASNLGPDNEQFF.

The J gene is TRBJ2-3, the V gene TRBV27; TRBD2 might be the D (5 bases). Germline V gene sequence: CDR1 MNHEY, CDR2 SMNVEV (reference sequence). V lost 2 bases, J lost 2 bases, and 8 bases lay in between. This CDR3 has 14 amino acids. The CDR3 loop reads CASSLGLFTDTQYF. The CDR3 DNA reads as TGTGCCAGCAGTTTAGGACTCTTCACAGATACGCAGTATTTT.

V usage is TRBV4-2 and J usage is TRBJ2-1; TRBD1 matches at 9 bases. CDR1 is LGHNA and CDR2 is YNFKEQ in the germline V gene. The CDR3 runs 15 residues. V was pared by 3 bases and J by 8 bases, with 8 bases of the junction left unmatched. CDR3 sequence: CASSQPGQGGYEQFF. The CDR3 DNA is TGTGCCAGCAGCCAGCCGGGACAGGGTGGCTATGAGCAGTTCTTC.

The chain recombines TRBV18 with TRBJ1-4, with 8 positions matching TRBD1. Germline assignment: CDR1 KGHSH and CDR2 LQKENI. With V trimmed by 4 bases and J by 6 bases, 4 bases remained unmatched. This CDR3 spans 14 amino acids. The CDR3 sequence: CASSRSRGHEKLFF. As DNA, the CDR3 is TGTGCCAGCTCACGTTCCAGGGGGCATGAAAAACTGTTTTTT.

The chain has TRBV27 and TRBJ2-7, with D possibly matching TRBD1 (5 bases). Germline V gene data show CDR1 as MNHEY and CDR2 as SMNVEV (reference sequence). Trimming left V 5 bases short and J 3 bases short, with 8 bases between. The CDR3 covers 12 residues. CDR3 DNA sequence: TGTGCCAGCAGTACCCAGGGCTACGAGCAGTACTTC. It encodes CASSTQGYEQYF.

This clone was picked up one time. The chain joins TRBV19 to TRBJ1-5, with D unclear. Looked up from germline, CDR1 is LNHDA and CDR2 is SQIVND (reference sequence). The CDR3 extends over 15 amino acids. The ends were cut back, 1 base at V and 7 bases at J, with 14 bases in the middle. The CDR3 DNA reads as TGTGCCAGTAGTATAGTGAGGCCTAAGTCCCAGCCCCAGCATTTT. Translated, it gives CASSIVRPKSQPQHF.

The rearrangement uses TRBV20-1 and TRBJ2-3; D remains ambiguous. Per the germline V gene, CDR1 is DFQATT and CDR2 is SNEGSKA (reference sequence). V lost 3 bases, J lost 4 bases, and 17 bases lay in between. The length of the CDR3 is 15 residues. This CDR3 reads CSASLGGGLSDTQYF. In nucleotides, the CDR3 is TGCAGTGCTAGTTTGGGTGGCGGTTTGTCAGATACGCAGTATTTT.

The chain combines TRBV18 with TRBJ2-3, with TRBD2 matching 9 bases. J was trimmed by 5 bases and V by 4 bases; bases with no gene match: 16. CDR1 is KGHSH and CDR2 is LQKENI in the germline V gene. The CDR3 covers 18 residues. The CDR3 reads CASSLLAGLPSGLDTQYF. CDR3 coding DNA: TGTGCCAGCTCACTCCTAGCGGGACTTCCGTCGGGTTTAGATACGCAGTATTTT. The full variable domain, completed using reference TRBV18 and TRBJ2-3, is NAGVMQNPRHLVRRRGQEARLRCSPMKGHSHVYWYRQLPEEGLKFMVYLQKENIIDESGMPKERFSAEFPKEGPSILRIQQVVRGDSAAYFCASSLLAGLPSGLDTQYFGPGTRLTVL.

This sequence joins TRBV3-1 (or the pseudogene TRBV3-2) and TRBJ1-5; TRBD1 matches at 8 bases. The CDR3 is 18 amino acids. Germline CDR1 reads LGHDT; CDR2 reads YNNKEL (reference sequence). V was pared by 4 bases and J by 5 bases, with 16 bases of the junction left unmatched. In nucleotides, the CDR3 is TGTGCCAGCAGCCCCGGGGGAGTAGGGCAGGGGGCTTATCAGCCCCAGCATTTT. Translating it yields CASSPGGVGQGAYQPQHF.

The chain couples TRBV6-5 to TRBJ2-7; TRBD1 is a possible D gene (6 bases). Germline CDR1 reads MNHEY; CDR2 reads SVGAGI. The CDR3 runs to 15 residues. V lost 6 bases to trimming and J lost 2 bases, with 17 bases between them. The CDR3, as DNA: TGTGCCAGCAGCGGCAGGACAGTAGTTCCCTACGAGCAGTACTTC. Residues: CASSGRTVVPYEQYF.

The sample holds a few counts of this clone. The chain combines TRBV5-8 with TRBJ2-1, with 9 bases that match TRBD2. CDR3 length: 15 amino acids. From germline, CDR1 is SGHTS and CDR2 YDEGEE. Trimming took 7 bases from V and 12 from J; bases not matched to a gene: 17. The CDR3 DNA is TGTGCCAGCTCTCCGGGGGGGACTAGCTGGAGTTCGCAGTTCTTC. Its translation is CASSPGGTSWSSQFF.

The chain links TRBV30 to TRBJ1-1; 10 positions agree with TRBD1. The CDR3 totals 15 residues. Per the germline V gene, CDR1 is GTSNPN and CDR2 is SVGIG (reference sequence). V shed 1 base and J 2 bases; nucleotides not matched to a gene: 4. CDR3 nucleotide sequence: TGTGCCTGGAGTGGGACAGGGGGAGGAAACACTGAAGCTTTCTTT. Translating gives CAWSGTGGGNTEAFF.

The chain links TRBV6-5 to TRBJ2-2; 9 nucleotides agree with TRBD2. Germline CDR1 is MNHEY and CDR2 is SVGAGI. The ends lost 6 bases at V and 4 bases at J; junction bases unmatched: 3. The CDR3 consists of 14 residues. CDR3 sequence: CASRVAGVTGELFF. For the CDR3, the DNA is TGTGCCAGCAGGGTAGCGGGAGTCACCGGGGAGCTGTTTTTT.

The rearrangement links TRBV19 to TRBJ1-2; D not certain. Germline-derived CDR1 and CDR2 are LNHDA and SQIVND (reference sequence). The CDR3 is 13 amino acids. Trimming removed 5 bases at V and 4 bases at J, with 11 bases between. Written as DNA, the CDR3 is TGTGCCAGTAGTGAAGGTCCAGGCTATGGCTACACCTTC. Protein sequence: CASSEGPGYGYTF.